This passage covers 25 T cell receptor beta chains from one sample sequenced in a study of cytomegalovirus exposure and HLA in healthy donors. 13 Jbeta primers and 60 Vbeta primers were used for the PCR. Profiling relied on immunoSEQ multiplex PCR, and the TCRdb table lists in-frame clones only, not all of them. Of around 100,000 clones in the sample, 76% were seen once. Sequencing input: PBMCs. These receptor sequences come from a woman in her forties or fifties in good health and CMV-seropositive.

V and J are TRBV21-1 and TRBJ2-3; TRBD2 is the table's D call and was not checked against the DNA. TRBV21-1 is tagged as a pseudogene. This CDR3 contains 16 residues. The CDR3 DNA reads TGTGCCAGCAGCATTGGTCTAGCGGGGGCCACAGATACGCAGTATTTT. Protein: CASSIGLAGATDTQYF.

This chain uses TRBV19 with TRBJ1-2; D not certain. The CDR3 spans 13 residues. The germline V gene encodes CDR1 LNHDA and CDR2 SQIVND (reference sequence). Trimming took 2 bases from V and 6 from J, leaving 10 bases between them. CDR3 coding DNA: TGTGCCAGTAGTATACAACGAGGAGATGGCTACACCTTC. It specifies CASSIQRGDGYTF.

This clone came up once. The J gene is TRBJ1-3, the V gene TRBV7-9; no clear D. CDR1 is SEHNR and CDR2 is FQNEAQ in the germline V gene (reference sequence). CDR3 length: 13 amino acids. The germline V and J ends were trimmed by 6 bases and 0 bases, with 6 bases remaining between them. CDR3: CASRNSSGNTIYF. The CDR3 DNA sequence: TGTGCCAGCAGAAACTCCTCTGGAAACACCATATATTTT. The complete variable domain, with remaining parts taken from reference TRBV7-9 and TRBJ1-3, reads DTGVSQNPRHKITKRGQNVTFRCDPISEHNRLYWYRQTLGQGPEFLTYFQNEAQLEKSRLLSDRFSAERPKGSFSTLEIQRTEQGDSAMYLCASRNSSGNTIYFGEGSWLTVV.

The chain has TRBV19 and TRBJ2-1; weak D call: TRBD2 (6 bases). CDR3 size: 12 residues. V was trimmed by 9 bases and J by 6 bases, leaving 12 bases between them. Looked up from germline, CDR1 is LNHDA and CDR2 is SQIVND (reference sequence). In DNA form, the CDR3 reads TGTGCCAGCACGGGACTTACCAATGAGCAGTTCTTC. As protein: CASTGLTNEQFF.

The chain carries TRBV9 and TRBJ2-2; TRBD2 agrees at 7 bases. CDR3 length: 15 amino acids. The germline CDR1 and CDR2 sequences are SGDLS and YYNGEE. Trimming at V came to 2 bases and at J to 6 bases, leaving 7 bases not matched to a gene. The CDR3 loop is CASSVGTTRAGELFF. The CDR3 nucleotides read TGTGCCAGCAGCGTGGGGACTACACGGGCCGGGGAGCTGTTTTTT.

V gene TRBV6-6 combines with J gene TRBJ1-2; the match to TRBD1 covers 9 bases. The CDR3 length is 12 residues. Germline V gene lookup returns CDR1 MNHNY and CDR2 SVGAGI (reference sequence). Losses at the gene ends were 6 bases for V and 10 bases for J; bases not matched to a gene: 6. The CDR3 sequence is CASSRDREDYTF. CDR3 nucleotide sequence: TGTGCCAGCAGCCGGGACAGGGAGGACTACACCTTC.

The chain has TRBV5-1 and TRBJ2-7; D might be TRBD2 (5 bases). The CDR3 length is 15 residues. V lost 3 bases, J lost 3 bases, and 16 bases lay in between. The germline gives CDR1 SGHRS, CDR2 YFSETQ. The DNA of the CDR3 is TGCGCCAGCAGCTCGGGCGGAGGCAACTTCTACGAGCAGTACTTC. Its translation is CASSSGGGNFYEQYF.

This clone has just a few counts. This chain links TRBV5-6 with TRBJ1-1, with 7 bases identical to TRBD1. The ends lost 3 bases at V and 1 base at J; junction bases unmatched: 9. The CDR3 length is 16 residues. CDR1 SGHDT and CDR2 YYEEEE come from the germline V gene. The CDR3 nucleotides are TGTGCCAGCAGCTATAGGAGACAGGGAGGGAACACTGAAGCTTTCTTT. Its translation: CASSYRRQGGNTEAFF.

The V gene is TRBV5-6, the J gene TRBJ2-5; D perhaps matches TRBD1 (5 bases). The CDR3 covers 13 residues. The V gene's germline CDR1 is SGHDT and CDR2 YYEEEE. V dropped 4 bases and J dropped 3 bases, with 10 bases sitting between them. The DNA of the CDR3 is TGTGCCAGCAGCAACCTAGGGGAAGAGACCCAGTACTTC. It encodes CASSNLGEETQYF.

V gene TRBV5-1 combines with J gene TRBJ1-1; D unresolved. This CDR3 spans 15 amino acids. Deletions cut 0 bases from V and 2 bases from J, with 11 bases between. Germline loops: CDR1 SGHRS, CDR2 YFSETQ. For the CDR3, the DNA is TGCGCCAGCAGCTTGGGGAGTGGGAGTAACACTGAAGCTTTCTTT. The encoded protein is CASSLGSGSNTEAFF.

The chain has TRBV7-9 and TRBJ1-3; a possible D gene is TRBD1 (6 bases). Germline CDR1 reads SEHNR; CDR2 reads FQNEAQ (reference sequence). The CDR3 loop spans 14 amino acids. In DNA, the CDR3 is TGTGCTCTTGACCACAGGGACTCTGGAAACACCATATATTTT. It encodes CALDHRDSGNTIYF.

The chain joins TRBV6-4 to TRBJ2-3, with D perhaps TRBD1 (6 bases). V was trimmed by 7 bases and J by 4 bases, leaving 15 bases between them. The germline V gene encodes CDR1 MRHNA and CDR2 SNTAGT. The CDR3 length is 14 residues. CDR3 protein: CASNHAGTSDTQYF. The CDR3 DNA reads TGTGCCAGCAATCACGCCGGGACATCAGATACGCAGTATTTT.

The gene calls are TRBV4-2 and TRBJ2-7; possibly TRBD2 for D (5 bases). Germline CDR1 reads LGHNA; CDR2 reads YNFKEQ. There are 15 residues in the CDR3. The V and J ends lost 0 bases and 3 bases respectively, with 12 bases between them. The CDR3, as DNA: TGTGCCAGCAGCCAAGATCAGAGTCGGGGCTACGAGCAGTACTTC. This gives the protein CASSQDQSRGYEQYF.

The chain's CDR3 is CAIRTGGGYTF. For the CDR3, the DNA is TGTGCCATTAGGACAGGGGGCGGCTACACCTTC. This rearrangement joins TRBV10-3 to TRBJ1-2; 11 nucleotides agree with TRBD1. This CDR3 region has 11 residues. Trimming at V came to 9 bases and at J to 8 bases, leaving 2 bases not matched to a gene. CDR1 and CDR2 from the germline V gene are ENHRY and SYGVKD.

V is TRBV5-4 and J is TRBJ1-1; D call uncertain. This CDR3 has 13 residues. V lost 3 bases, J lost 1 base, and 7 bases lay in between. Germline values: CDR1 SGHNT, CDR2 YYREEE (reference sequence). The CDR3 DNA reads as TGTGCCAGCAGCTCCCTGGCGAACACTGAAGCTTTCTTT. Amino acids: CASSSLANTEAFF.

The rearrangement joins TRBV27 to TRBJ2-7; possible D gene TRBD1, 6 bases. V was trimmed by 6 bases and J by 2 bases, leaving 14 bases between them. The CDR3 loop spans 14 amino acids. CDR1 is MNHEY and CDR2 is SMNVEV in the germline V gene (reference sequence). CDR3 sequence reads: CASRSLDSPYEQYF. The DNA of the CDR3 is TGTGCCAGCAGATCTCTGGACAGCCCCTACGAGCAGTACTTC.

The CDR3 DNA is TGCGCCAGCTCCCGGGAGAGCTCCTACAATGAGCAGTTCTTC. This codes for CASSRESSYNEQFF. The chain combines TRBV10-1 with TRBJ2-1, with a tentative D call TRBD2 (6 bases). The CDR3 runs 14 residues. V dropped 8 bases and J dropped 0 bases, with 11 bases sitting between them. The germline CDR1 and CDR2 sequences are WNHNN and SYGVQD (reference sequence).

The chain is built from TRBV18 and TRBJ2-2, with a tentative D call TRBD2 (5 bases). Germline values: CDR1 KGHSH, CDR2 LQKENI. V lost 6 bases to trimming and J lost 0 bases, with 14 bases between them. The CDR3 has 16 amino acids. The CDR3 DNA sequence: TGTGCCAGCTCTCTTGGTGGAGGCCCGAACACCGGGGAGCTGTTTTTT. Its translation: CASSLGGGPNTGELFF.

This sequence joins TRBV6-6 and TRBJ1-2; the D gene is possibly TRBD1 (5 bases). The germline V and J ends were trimmed by 4 bases and 7 bases, with 10 bases remaining between them. The CDR3 consists of 12 residues. Looked up from germline, CDR1 is MNHNY and CDR2 is SVGAGI (reference sequence). CDR3 DNA sequence: TGTGCCAGCAGTTCGCTCGGGGGTGGCTACACCTTC. This gives the protein CASSSLGGGYTF.

On this clone itself: Germline and junction disagree at one end, which may indicate a read error. The chain links TRBV7-7 to TRBJ2-2, with 10 bases identical to TRBD2. The CDR3 loop spans 17 amino acids. Germline loops: CDR1 SSHAT, CDR2 FNYEAQ (reference sequence). This CDR3 is CASSFGASGSRAGELFF. The CDR3 coding sequence is TGTGCTAGCAGCTTCGGGGCTAGCGGGAGTCGCGCCGGGGAGCTGTTTTTT.

This clone was seen a handful of times. This chain links TRBV5-4 with TRBJ1-1; no clear D gene. The CDR3 extends over 14 amino acids. Per the germline V gene, CDR1 is SGHNT and CDR2 is YYREEE (reference sequence). Trimming removed 0 bases from V and 5 bases from J, with 11 bases in between. CDR3 amino acids: CASSLDGVGTEAFF. DNA of the CDR3: TGTGCCAGCAGCTTGGACGGGGTGGGGACTGAAGCTTTCTTT.

V usage is TRBV25-1 and J usage is TRBJ1-6, with unresolved D. The germline gives CDR1 MGHDK, CDR2 SYGVNS. The CDR3 extends over 15 amino acids. V gave up 3 bases and J gave up 7 bases, with 13 bases separating them. CDR3 nucleotides: TGTGCCAGCAGTGAGGCCGGCGGAGTAAATTCACCCCTCCACTTT. Encoded protein: CASSEAGGVNSPLHF.

A single count supports this clone. The V and J genes are TRBV11-3 and TRBJ2-3, with 9 nucleotides matching TRBD1. Trimming took 5 bases from V and 2 from J; bases not matched to a gene: 11. Per germline, CDR1 SGHNT and CDR2 YENEEA. This CDR3 comprises 17 residues. The CDR3 sequence: CASSTGQGTGPTDTQYF. CDR3 nucleotides: TGTGCCAGCAGCACCGGACAGGGGACGGGACCCACAGATACGCAGTATTTT.

This rearrangement joins TRBV4-1 to TRBJ1-2, with D unclear. This CDR3 has 12 residues. V gave up 3 bases and J gave up 4 bases, with 6 bases separating them. CDR1 is MGHRA, CDR2 YSYEKL, per germline. The CDR3 here is CASSHRVYGYTF. Here the CDR3 DNA reads TGCGCCAGCAGCCACCGGGTCTATGGCTACACCTTC.

This clone was observed a handful of times. DNA of the CDR3: TGCAGCGTTGAAAGCGAGAACAATGAGCAGTTCTTC. It codes for CSVESENNEQFF. This chain connects TRBV29-1 to TRBJ2-1; D is unresolved. Germline assignment: CDR1 SQVTM and CDR2 ANQGSEA. The CDR3 length is 12 residues. The V gene lost 2 bases and the J gene lost 5 bases, with 7 bases spanning the gap.